The present TCR beta chain was sequenced within a study of T cell repertoires in cytomegalovirus infection. About the research overall: A matching HLA type, together with CMV infection, was signaled by public TCR beta signatures. The study, taken as a whole, reports: HLA-C-restricted, CMV-specific TCR beta clonotypes were dominant ex vivo. Frequencies of public TCR beta families were cumulated, and this identified carriers of CMV plus the relevant HLA.

This clonotype was observed at least ten times. As yet, its antigen is unknown. The ends were cut back, 4 bases at V and 3 bases at J, with 18 bases in the middle. CDR3 size: 16 residues. In germline, CDR1 is LGHNT, CDR2 FRNRAP. A single record per CDR3 protein comes from TCRdb applying MiXCR to the reads. The table shows 65,000 to 90,000 distinct CDR3 sequences, with 4% occurring only once. The clonotype comes from a human donor in good health (CMV status not recorded). Some clones in this sample may be carry-over from other donors' samples. V gene TRBV12-5 combines with J gene TRBJ1-1, with D perhaps matching TRBD1 (5 bases). The specimen sequenced was PBMCs. The CDR3 DNA reads TGTGCTAGTGGTTCAAAATTAGGACGGGGGGACACTGAAGCTTTCTTT. This codes for CASGSKLGRGDTEAFF.